The 30 T cell receptor beta chains below were found in one sample sequenced in a study of lymphopenia after photon versus proton radiotherapy. The table came from immunoSEQ multiplex PCR; TCRdb's copy has only in-frame clones and leaves some out. Of tens of thousands of clones listed, 86% are singletons. Sequencing used peripheral blood, obtained from a patient treated with photon-based radiotherapy. The source of these receptors is a man aged 35 to 55 with gastric cancer.

The chain recombines TRBV18 with TRBJ1-6, with TRBD1 as a possible D gene (6 bases). Trimming left V 0 bases short and J 10 bases short, with 13 bases between. Germline lookup yields CDR1 KGHSH and CDR2 LQKENI. CDR3 length: 15 amino acids. CDR3 sequence reads: CASSPPKGGQSPLHF. The CDR3, as DNA: TGTGCCAGCTCACCACCGAAAGGGGGTCAATCACCCCTCCACTTT.

V is TRBV9 and J is TRBJ1-1; the D gene is possibly TRBD1 (5 bases). V shed 0 bases and J shed 1 base, with 13 bases lying between them. The CDR3 loop spans 16 amino acids. The germline V gene encodes CDR1 SGDLS and CDR2 YYNGEE. The CDR3 region is CASSVGGRDGNTEAFF. CDR3 bases: TGTGCCAGCAGCGTAGGGGGCAGGGATGGGAACACTGAAGCTTTCTTT.

This clone was seen a handful of times. This chain's CDR3 is CATSGQLNSPLHF. The CDR3 DNA reads TGTGCCACCTCGGGACAGCTAAATTCACCCCTCCACTTT. This sequence joins TRBV27 and TRBJ1-6; 7 nucleotides line up with TRBD1. CDR1 MNHEY and CDR2 SMNVEV come from the germline V gene (reference sequence). This CDR3 has 13 amino acids. J gave up 7 bases and V 10 bases, and 7 bases lay outside the gene matches.

This chain connects TRBV7-6 to TRBJ2-7; D could derive from TRBD1 or TRBD2 (5 bases each). Germline CDR1 reads SGHVS; CDR2 reads FNYEAQ. Trimming removed 5 bases at V and 6 bases at J, with 20 bases between. The CDR3 is made up of 15 amino acids. The CDR3 DNA follows: TGTGCCAGCAGCCTAGAGGGGCTTCTCTTATCCGAGCAGTACTTC. It codes for CASSLEGLLLSEQYF.

The rearrangement uses TRBV30 and TRBJ2-2; TRBD2 is a possible D gene (7 bases). The CDR3 has 16 residues. Germline CDR1 GTSNPN, CDR2 SVGIG (reference sequence). V was shortened by 3 bases and J by 4 bases, with 18 bases between the two germline ends. DNA of the CDR3: TGTGCCTGGAGCCCCCGTGGGGGGGCGAGCACCGGGGAGCTGTTTTTT. Its translation is CAWSPRGGASTGELFF.

This clone was recorded only once. V and J are TRBV6-4 and TRBJ1-2, with D unresolved. Looked up from germline, CDR1 is MRHNA and CDR2 is SNTAGT. The CDR3 length is 13 residues. The ends were cut back, 2 bases at V and 4 bases at J, with 8 bases in the middle. CDR3 in DNA: TGTGCCAGCAGTGACAGCGATTTCTATGGCTACACCTTC. Encoded protein: CASSDSDFYGYTF.

The chain has TRBV19 and TRBJ1-5; 10 bases agree with TRBD1. The V segment lost 5 bases and the J segment 9 bases; nucleotides outside the gene matches: 13. The length of the CDR3 is 16 residues. Per germline, CDR1 LNHDA and CDR2 SQIVND (reference sequence). The CDR3 is CASSRPGGDRGRPQHF. The DNA of the CDR3 is TGTGCCAGTAGTCGCCCGGGGGGGGACAGGGGTCGGCCCCAGCATTTT.

The chain recombines TRBV7-5 with TRBJ1-2. TRBV7-5 is tagged as a pseudogene. The CDR3 length is 17 residues. CDR3 sequence: CVRSGLDLSKRGYGYTF. The CDR3, as DNA: TGTGTCAGAAGCGGGCTGGACCTTTCTAAACGAGGCTATGGCTACACCTTC.

V gene TRBV9 combines with J gene TRBJ1-1; the D is unclear. CDR1 is SGDLS and CDR2 is YYNGEE in the germline V gene. The CDR3 length is 15 residues. Between the trimmed V and J ends, which lost 0 bases and 0 bases, there was a span of 9 bases. For the CDR3, the DNA is TGTGCCAGCAGCGTAGTCGGCACAGTGAACACTGAAGCTTTCTTT. Translated, it gives CASSVVGTVNTEAFF.

Within the sample, this clone is medium-sized. The chain recombines TRBV27 with TRBJ2-7; a weak D match, TRBD1 (8 bases). The CDR3 totals 15 residues. The germline gives CDR1 MNHEY, CDR2 SMNVEV (reference sequence). Between the trimmed V and J ends, which lost 6 bases and 6 bases, there was a span of 21 bases. The CDR3 protein is CASSPTGGTGGEQYF. CDR3 DNA: TGTGCCAGCAGCCCCACCGGGGGGACAGGTGGCGAGCAGTACTTC.

This clone has a handful of counts. V and J are TRBV29-1 and TRBJ2-7; TRBD1 matches at 9 bases. The CDR3 covers 12 residues. Germline assignment: CDR1 SQVTM and CDR2 ANQGSEA. Losses at the gene ends were 5 bases for V and 5 bases for J; bases not matched to a gene: 4. CDR3 coding DNA: TGCAGCGTTAACAGGGGGCCCAACGAGCAGTACTTC. Amino acids: CSVNRGPNEQYF.

This clone was counted a few times. The chain combines TRBV30 with TRBJ1-2; a possible D gene is TRBD1 (5 bases). This CDR3 region has 12 residues. Trimming shortened V by 1 base and J by 5 bases, and 8 bases separated the two germline ends. Germline CDR1 is GTSNPN and CDR2 is SVGIG (reference sequence). CDR3: CAWSGGAYGYTF. CDR3 sequence (DNA): TGTGCCTGGAGTGGAGGGGCGTATGGCTACACCTTC. Full variable domain (missing parts from reference TRBV30 and TRBJ1-2): SQTIHQWPATLVQPVGSPLSLECTVEGTSNPNLYWYRQAAGRGLQLLFYSVGIGQISSEVPQNLSASRPQDRQFILSSKKLLLSDSGFYLCAWSGGAYGYTFGSGTRLTVV.

This chain uses TRBV7-8 with TRBJ2-5, with TRBD1 identical over 11 bases. Germline V lookup: CDR1 SGHVS, CDR2 FQNEAQ. Trimming at V came to 5 bases and at J to 8 bases, leaving 7 bases not matched to a gene. The CDR3 runs to 14 residues. CDR3 residues: CASSRGQGVPTQYF. CDR3 nucleotide sequence: TGTGCCAGCAGCAGGGGACAGGGGGTCCCAACCCAGTACTTC.

The genes are TRBV9 and TRBJ2-1; D perhaps matches TRBD1 (6 bases). CDR3 length equals 13 residues. Germline assignment: CDR1 SGDLS and CDR2 YYNGEE. Between the trimmed V and J ends, which lost 4 bases and 3 bases, there was a span of 8 bases. CDR3 sequence (DNA): TGTGCCAGCAGCCAAGGGGGCTACAATGAGCAGTTCTTC. This sequence encodes CASSQGGYNEQFF. Using reference TRBV9 and TRBJ2-1 for the parts outside the CDR3, the full variable domain is DSGVTQTPKHLITATGQRVTLRCSPRSGDLSVYWYQQSLDQGLQFLIQYYNGEERAKGNILERFSAQQFPDLHSELNLSSLELGDSALYFCASSQGGYNEQFFGPGTRLTVL.

This clone appeared once. At one end the junction does not follow the germline gene, possibly because of a read error. The rearrangement links TRBV7-7 to TRBJ2-5; 8 bases agree with TRBD1. CDR1 SSHAT and CDR2 FNYEAQ come from the germline V gene (reference sequence). The CDR3 is 16 amino acids. CDR3: CASSLVSGQGQETQYF. The CDR3 DNA reads TGTGCTAGCAGCTTAGTCTCTGGACAGGGCCAAGAGACCCAGTACTTC.

This chain joins TRBV5-1 and TRBJ1-6; D not resolved. This CDR3 is built from 15 residues. Germline V gene data show CDR1 as SGHRS and CDR2 as YFSETQ. Trimming took 4 bases from V and 3 from J, leaving 11 bases between them. The CDR3, as DNA: TGCGCCAGCAGCCCCGGACGGTTCTATAATTCACCCCTCCACTTT. As protein: CASSPGRFYNSPLHF.

The CDR3 DNA follows: TGTGCCAGCAGCAAAGGGGATGACGACGGCGCAACTAATGAAAAACTGTTTTTT. It translates to CASSKGDDDGATNEKLFF. V is TRBV21-1 and J is TRBJ1-4. TRBV21-1 is shown as a pseudogene. This CDR3 has 18 residues.

The chain combines TRBV4-3 with TRBJ2-1; 8 bases are a match to TRBD2. CDR3 length: 15 amino acids. The junction had 9 bases not matched to a gene; V was cut back by 5 bases and J by 6 bases. Per germline, CDR1 LGHNA and CDR2 YSLEER. The CDR3 is CASSWAGTSTNEQFF. The CDR3 DNA sequence: TGCGCCAGCAGCTGGGCCGGGACTAGTACCAATGAGCAGTTCTTC.

The rearrangement links TRBV6-6 to TRBJ1-2; D unresolved. The CDR3 extends over 12 amino acids. The V end lost 6 bases, the J end lost 6 bases, and 11 bases lay between the germline ends. Germline values: CDR1 MNHNY, CDR2 SVGAGI (reference sequence). The CDR3 DNA is TGTGCCAGCAGCCCACAGAGACATGGCTACACCTTC. This codes for CASSPQRHGYTF.

The chain uses TRBV29-1 and TRBJ1-1, with D maybe TRBD1 (5 bases). CDR1 is SQVTM, CDR2 ANQGSEA, per germline. The CDR3 covers 12 residues. The ends were cut back, 6 bases at V and 4 bases at J, with 12 bases in the middle. For the CDR3, the DNA is TGCAGCGTCAACAGCGGGGGCACTGAAGCTTTCTTT. Encoded protein: CSVNSGGTEAFF. Using reference TRBV29-1 and TRBJ1-1 for the parts outside the CDR3, the full variable domain is SAVISQKPSRDICQRGTSLTIQCQVDSQVTMMFWYRQQPGQSLTLIATANQGSEATYESGFVIDKFPISRPNLTFSTLTVSNMSPEDSSIYLCSVNSGGTEAFFGQGTRLTVV.

The chain recombines TRBV19 with TRBJ1-4; 7 nucleotides match TRBD1. CDR1 is LNHDA and CDR2 is SQIVND in the germline V gene (reference sequence). The CDR3 has 14 residues. V shed 2 bases, J shed 7 bases, and the junction held 4 bases outside the gene matches. Written as DNA, the CDR3 is TGTGCCAGTAGTATATCGGGGACAGCTGAAAAACTGTTTTTT. This translates into CASSISGTAEKLFF.

This chain's CDR3 is CASRPSSLSGNTIYF. In DNA form, the CDR3 reads TGTGCCAGCAGGCCGTCCTCGCTCTCTGGAAACACCATATATTTT. The rearrangement uses TRBV6-5 and TRBJ1-3, with D unclear. The CDR3 length is 15 residues. Germline CDR1 MNHEY, CDR2 SVGAGI. V was shortened by 6 bases and J by 0 bases, with 12 bases between the two germline ends.

The DNA of the CDR3 is TGTGCCAGCAGCTTCCTCGGGGCGGACGGCTACACCTTC. Translation: CASSFLGADGYTF. The V and J genes are TRBV7-9 and TRBJ1-2; D perhaps matches TRBD1 (5 bases). This CDR3 is built from 13 residues. In germline, CDR1 is SEHNR, CDR2 FQNEAQ (reference sequence). V lost 3 bases, J lost 8 bases, and 13 bases lay in between.

The genes are TRBV10-3 and TRBJ2-7; D may be TRBD1 or TRBD2 (6 bases each). Germline-derived CDR1 and CDR2 are ENHRY and SYGVKD. This CDR3 contains 14 residues. V was pared by 6 bases and J by 4 bases, with 16 bases between. The CDR3 coding sequence is TGTGCCATCAGGGCGGATACGGGGGCATACGAGCAGTACTTC. It translates to CAIRADTGAYEQYF.

V usage is TRBV30 and J usage is TRBJ1-2, with D unclear. CDR1 and CDR2 from the germline V gene are GTSNPN and SVGIG (reference sequence). V was pared by 5 bases and J by 4 bases, with 11 bases between. CDR3 length: 12 amino acids. The DNA for the CDR3 is TGTGCCTGGGGTTCACGAAGCTATGGCTACACCTTC. Its translation is CAWGSRSYGYTF.

This chain joins TRBV18 and TRBJ2-3; tentative D call: TRBD1 (5 bases). The CDR3 contains 15 residues. Germline CDR1 reads KGHSH; CDR2 reads LQKENI. The V gene lost 2 bases and the J gene lost 5 bases, with 14 bases spanning the gap. The CDR3: CASSPRGTAGDTQYF. CDR3 DNA: TGTGCCAGCTCACCAAGGGGAACGGCAGGAGATACGCAGTATTTT.

This clone is a singleton in its sample. This chain uses TRBV6-1 with TRBJ2-3; D is unresolved. The V gene's germline CDR1 is MNHNS and CDR2 SASEGT. Trimming removed 3 bases from V and 5 bases from J, with 9 bases in between. The CDR3 consists of 13 residues. The CDR3 loop is CASSEGFLDTQYF. In nucleotides, the CDR3 is TGTGCCAGCAGTGAGGGATTTCTAGATACGCAGTATTTT.

The V gene is TRBV15, the J gene TRBJ1-2, with D possibly matching TRBD1 (6 bases). In germline, CDR1 is LNHNV, CDR2 YYDKDF (reference sequence). The length of the CDR3 is 14 residues. The ends were cut back, 3 bases at V and 8 bases at J, with 16 bases in the middle. DNA of the CDR3: TGTGCCACCAGCAGCCGGGGGGGCGCTTTGGGCTACACCTTC. Amino acids: CATSSRGGALGYTF.

This clone was counted only a few times. The chain couples TRBV30 to TRBJ1-6, with D hard to call. CDR3 size: 14 residues. Germline assignment: CDR1 GTSNPN and CDR2 SVGIG (reference sequence). V gave up 2 bases and J gave up 8 bases, with 13 bases separating them. Here the CDR3 DNA reads TGTGCCTGGAGTATCTTGGTTGGTGATTCACCCCTCCACTTT. Translating it yields CAWSILVGDSPLHF.

J is TRBJ2-7 and V is TRBV4-2; possibly TRBD1 for D (5 bases). The length of the CDR3 is 15 residues. V gave up 1 base and J gave up 3 bases, with 13 bases separating them. Germline CDR1 LGHNA, CDR2 YNFKEQ. The CDR3 sequence: CASSQAWGTGYEQYF. CDR3 bases: TGTGCCAGCAGCCAAGCTTGGGGAACAGGCTACGAGCAGTACTTC.